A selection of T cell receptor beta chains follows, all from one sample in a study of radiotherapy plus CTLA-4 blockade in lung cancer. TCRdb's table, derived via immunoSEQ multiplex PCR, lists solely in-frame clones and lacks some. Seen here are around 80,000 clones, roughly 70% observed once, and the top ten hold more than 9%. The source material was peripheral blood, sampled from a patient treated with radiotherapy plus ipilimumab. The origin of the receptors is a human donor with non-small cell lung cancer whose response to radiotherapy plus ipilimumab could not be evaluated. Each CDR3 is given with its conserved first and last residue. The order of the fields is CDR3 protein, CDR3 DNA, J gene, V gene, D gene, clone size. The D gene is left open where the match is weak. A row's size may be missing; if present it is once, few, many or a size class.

CASSQVAIYQDFQPQHF	TGCGCCAGCAGCCAAGTCGCAATCTACCAGGATTTTCAGCCCCAGCATTTT	TRBJ1-5	TRBV4-1	NA	NA
CATRDRGRDGYTF	TGTGCCACTAGGGACAGGGGAAGAGATGGCTACACCTTC	TRBJ1-2	TRBV19	TRBD1	NA
CASSNGWGPQETQYF	TGTGCCAGTAGCAATGGATGGGGCCCGCAAGAGACCCAGTACTTC	TRBJ2-5	TRBV19	NA	NA
CASSSRDRNLGLFF	TGTGCCAGCAGCTCCCGGGACAGAAATTTAGGACTGTTTTTT	TRBJ1-4	TRBV13	TRBD1	NA
CASSLDGKDNEQFF	TGTGCCAGCAGTTTGGACGGGAAAGACAATGAGCAGTTCTTC	TRBJ2-1	TRBV7-3	NA	few
CASSQDFGEGNQPQHF	TGCGCCAGCAGCCAAGATTTCGGGGAAGGCAATCAGCCCCAGCATTTT	TRBJ1-5	TRBV4-3	NA	NA
CASSVGQGAVYEQYF	TGTGCCAGCAGCGTAGGACAGGGGGCGGTCTACGAGCAGTACTTC	TRBJ2-7	TRBV9	TRBD1	NA
CASNDRVPYEQYF	TGTGCCAGCAACGACAGGGTACCCTACGAGCAGTACTTC	TRBJ2-7	TRBV6-5	TRBD1	NA
CAWSRGQGNQPQHF	TGTGCCTGGAGTCGGGGACAGGGGAATCAGCCCCAGCATTTT	TRBJ1-5	TRBV30	TRBD1	NA
CASSRLGTDTQYF	TGTGCCAGCAGCCGACTAGGCACAGATACGCAGTATTTT	TRBJ2-3	TRBV7-9	NA	NA
CASSPAHRADTQYF	TGCGCCAGCAGCCCCGCCCACAGGGCAGATACGCAGTATTTT	TRBJ2-3	TRBV4-1	NA	once
CASSLVQGADTQYF	TGTGCCAGCAGCTTAGTCCAGGGGGCGGATACGCAGTATTTT	TRBJ2-3	TRBV11-2	TRBD1	NA
CASRPRTAFSNQPQHF	TGTGCCAGCAGACCCAGGACAGCTTTTAGCAATCAGCCCCAGCATTTT	TRBJ1-5	TRBV27	NA	NA
CASRTDSNQPQHF	TGTGCCAGCAGGACAGATAGCAATCAGCCCCAGCATTTT	TRBJ1-5	TRBV28	NA	few
CASYHPGGTQYF	TGTGCCAGCTACCACCCAGGGGGGACGCAGTATTTT	TRBJ2-3	TRBV7-6	NA	NA
CASSLAQGSNTGELFF	TGTGCCAGCAGCCTCGCACAGGGGTCAAACACCGGGGAGCTGTTTTTT	TRBJ2-2	TRBV5-4	TRBD1	NA
CASSAQQGSSNQPQHF	TGTGCCAGCAGCGCACAACAGGGTAGTAGCAATCAGCCCCAGCATTTT	TRBJ1-5	TRBV7-9	NA	once
CASSSSYSNQPQHF	TGTGCCAGCAGTTCATCTTATAGCAATCAGCCCCAGCATTTT	TRBJ1-5	TRBV27	NA	NA
CASSRWGVSGELFF	TGTGCCAGCAGTAGGTGGGGGGTCTCCGGGGAGCTGTTTTTT	TRBJ2-2	TRBV27	NA	NA
CASTTGQDSYNEQFF	TGTGCCAGTACCACTGGACAGGACTCCTACAATGAGCAGTTCTTC	TRBJ2-1	TRBV19	TRBD1	few
CASSFRTGGGYEQYF	TGTGCCAGCAGCTTTCGTACGGGAGGGGGCTACGAGCAGTACTTC	TRBJ2-7	TRBV7-9	TRBD2	NA
CASSFGQAYEQYF	TGTGCCAGCAGCTTCGGACAGGCCTACGAGCAGTACTTC	TRBJ2-7	TRBV9	TRBD1	NA
CASSQDMGGAGTDTQYF	TGCGCCAGCAGCCAAGATATGGGGGGGGCGGGTACAGATACGCAGTATTTT	TRBJ2-3	TRBV4-3	NA	few
CASSPREGKIYNEQFF	TGTGCCAGCAGCCCCCGGGAGGGGAAAATTTACAATGAGCAGTTCTTC	TRBJ2-1	TRBV9	TRBD2	NA
CASSQRQGLNTEAFF	TGTGCCAGCAGCCAAAGACAGGGGCTGAACACTGAAGCTTTCTTT	TRBJ1-1	TRBV7-9	TRBD1	few
CASSSPLKREGYEQYF	TGTGCCAGCAGTTCCCCTCTCAAGCGGGAGGGGTACGAGCAGTACTTC	TRBJ2-7	TRBV27	TRBD2	few
CASSLASGAYNEQFF	TGTGCCAGCAGCTTAGCTAGCGGGGCCTACAATGAGCAGTTCTTC	TRBJ2-1	TRBV7-2	TRBD2	NA
CASSSYGLAGEQFF	TGTGCCAGCAGCTCTTATGGACTAGCGGGAGAGCAGTTCTTC	TRBJ2-1	TRBV7-3	TRBD2	NA
CASSYVRTGGTYGYTF	TGTGCCAGCAGTTACGTACGGACAGGGGGGACCTATGGCTACACCTTC	TRBJ1-2	TRBV6-4	TRBD1	NA
CASSLRNQGGDTEAFF	TGTGCCAGCAGCCTTCGGAATCAGGGGGGTGACACTGAAGCTTTCTTT	TRBJ1-1	TRBV7-3	TRBD1	NA
CASRTQGYEQYF	TGTGCCAGCAGAACACAGGGCTACGAGCAGTACTTC	TRBJ2-7	TRBV28	NA	once
CASSSFGAGAVETQYF	TGTGCCAGCAGCTCGTTTGGGGCAGGGGCGGTAGAGACCCAGTACTTC	TRBJ2-5	TRBV7-2	NA	NA
CASSESSGSTYEQYF	TGCGCCAGCAGTGAGTCGAGTGGGAGCACGTACGAGCAGTACTTC	TRBJ2-7	TRBV10-2	NA	once
CAGQGIDYEQYF	TGTGCCGGACAGGGGATTGACTACGAGCAGTACTTC	TRBJ2-7	TRBV6-1	TRBD1	NA
CASRQPGVYGYTF	TGTGCCAGCAGGCAGCCCGGGGTCTATGGCTACACCTTC	TRBJ1-2	TRBV28	NA	few
CASCSGVTNEKLFF	TGTGCCAGCTGTTCAGGGGTTACTAATGAAAAACTGTTTTTT	TRBJ1-4	TRBV28	NA	few
CASSPPLGRYNEQFF	TGTGCCAGTAGCCCGCCGTTGGGGCGATACAATGAGCAGTTCTTC	TRBJ2-1	TRBV19	NA	NA
CASSQTGLANSYEQYF	TGTGCCAGCAGCCAAACGGGACTAGCGAACTCCTACGAGCAGTACTTC	TRBJ2-7	TRBV4-2	TRBD2	NA
CAWTIRGGFSGNTIYF	TGTGCCTGGACCATCCGGGGGGGGTTCTCTGGAAACACCATATATTTT	TRBJ1-3	TRBV30	NA	NA
CASSSMDRDYGYTF	TGTGCCAGCAGCTCTATGGACAGGGACTATGGCTACACCTTC	TRBJ1-2	TRBV7-2	TRBD1	NA
CTSSQGSGTGTISNQPQHF	TGCACCAGCAGCCAAGGTTCCGGGACAGGGACCATTAGCAATCAGCCCCAGCATTTT	TRBJ1-5	TRBV1	NA	NA
CASSVGTSDEKLFF	TGTGCCAGCAGCGTAGGGACTAGCGATGAAAAACTGTTTTTT	TRBJ1-4	TRBV9	NA	NA
CAWASGDSYNSPLHF	TGTGCCTGGGCCTCTGGGGACAGTTATAATTCACCCCTCCACTTT	TRBJ1-6	TRBV30	TRBD1	NA
CASRRTGGAEKLFF	TGTGCCAGCAGGCGAACAGGGGGGGCGGAAAAACTGTTTTTT	TRBJ1-4	TRBV7-9	TRBD1	once
CASRLIPYEQYF	TGTGCCAGCAGACTTATACCATACGAGCAGTACTTC	TRBJ2-7	TRBV28	NA	NA
CASSFGRTDTQYF	TGTGCCAGCAGCTTCGGTCGCACAGATACGCAGTATTTT	TRBJ2-3	TRBV5-6	NA	NA
CASSSGLAGRHTQYF	TGTGCCAGCAGCAGTGGACTAGCGGGGAGGCATACGCAGTATTTT	TRBJ2-3	TRBV5-6	TRBD2	NA
CASSDRQGFGQPQHF	TGTGCCAGCAGTGATCGACAGGGCTTCGGCCAGCCCCAGCATTTT	TRBJ1-5	TRBV25-1	TRBD1	NA
CASSRDRNTEAFF	TGTGCCAGCTCAAGGGACAGGAACACTGAAGCTTTCTTT	TRBJ1-1	TRBV18	TRBD1	NA
CASSGVQTYEQYF	TGTGCCAGCAGTGGAGTACAAACCTACGAGCAGTACTTC	TRBJ2-7	TRBV28	NA	NA
CASSLTSDPSYEQYF	TGTGCCAGCAGCCTGACTAGCGATCCCTCCTACGAGCAGTACTTC	TRBJ2-7	TRBV13	TRBD2	once
CASSVGSQGALMYEQYF	TGTGCCAGCAGCGTAGGTTCCCAGGGGGCTCTCATGTACGAGCAGTACTTC	TRBJ2-7	TRBV9	TRBD1	once
CASTAGEGTGELFF	TGTGCCAGCACTGCCGGGGAGGGGACCGGGGAGCTGTTTTTT	TRBJ2-2	TRBV6-4	TRBD2	NA